A selection of T cell receptor beta chains follows, all from one sample in a study of PD-L1 blockade in urothelial cancer. Clones were read by immunoSEQ multiplex PCR, and TCRdb kept only the in-frame ones, dropping some. This table has about 43,000 clones, around 84% appearing once. The specimen was PBMCs, collected around atezolizumab (anti-PD-L1) treatment. The receptors shown here come from a man between 60 and 75 years old with urothelial cancer. Each CDR3 is given with its conserved first and last residue. Fields, in order: D gene, J gene, CDR3 length, V gene, clone size, CDR3 protein, CDR3 DNA. The D gene is left open where the match is weak. Part of the rows lack a size; the others show once, few, many or a class for expanded clones.

. TRBJ2-7 11 TRBV6-1 . CASGSAGQRYF TGTGCCAGCGGATCTGCCGGACAGCGCTACTTC
. TRBJ1-1 12 TRBV7-4 . CAIRGRGAEAFF TGTGCCATTAGAGGGAGGGGGGCTGAAGCTTTCTTT
TRBD2 TRBJ2-2 17 TRBV28 . CASSRSSGRAGTGELFF TGTGCCAGCAGCCGCTCTAGCGGGAGGGCCGGGACCGGGGAGCTGTTTTTT
. TRBJ1-2 13 TRBV4-2 few CASSQAAGGGYTF TGTGCCAGCAGCCAAGCAGCGGGGGGTGGCTACACCTTC
. TRBJ1-5 13 TRBV27 few CASSLTGQQPQHF TGTGCCAGCAGTTTGACAGGTCAGCAGCCCCAGCATTTT
. TRBJ1-2 14 TRBV28 few CASSPVWDSYGYTF TGTGCCAGCAGTCCGGTCTGGGACTCCTATGGCTACACCTTC
TRBD1 TRBJ1-2 13 TRBV28 . CASSLQGAGGYTF TGTGCCAGCAGTTTGCAGGGGGCGGGGGGCTACACCTTC
. TRBJ2-7 15 TRBV6-1 few CASSAFPGAGGEQYF TGTGCCAGCAGTGCCTTCCCGGGAGCGGGCGGCGAGCAGTACTTC
. TRBJ2-2 16 TRBV5-1 few CASSLQGNVNTGELFF TGCGCCAGCAGCTTGCAGGGGAATGTGAACACCGGGGAGCTGTTTTTT
. TRBJ2-1 14 TRBV6-1 . CASSDNGLMDEQFF TGTGCCAGCAGTGATAATGGCCTTATGGATGAGCAGTTCTTC
. TRBJ2-1 15 TRBV5-1 . CASSLSGVSYNEQFF TGCGCCAGCAGCTTAAGTGGAGTCTCCTACAATGAGCAGTTCTTC
. TRBJ2-7 13 TRBV27 . CASRAGMGVEQYF TGTGCCAGCAGAGCCGGGATGGGAGTCGAGCAGTACTTC
TRBD1 TRBJ1-6 16 TRBV13 . CASSEKVGQGFSPLHF TGTGCCAGCAGCGAGAAGGTTGGACAGGGGTTTTCACCCCTCCACTTT
. TRBJ2-7 14 TRBV10-3 . CAISETGTTYEQYF TGTGCCATCAGTGAAACCGGGACAACCTACGAGCAGTACTTC
TRBD2 TRBJ2-1 14 TRBV6-1 . CASGLADLYNEQFF TGTGCCAGCGGGCTAGCGGACTTGTACAATGAGCAGTTCTTC
TRBD1 TRBJ2-1 15 TRBV5-1 . CASSFLADRDNEQFF TGCGCCAGCAGCTTCCTGGCTGACAGGGACAATGAGCAGTTCTTC
. TRBJ2-5 15 TRBV6-1 once CASTQRTAARETQYF TGTGCCAGCACCCAAAGGACAGCCGCCAGAGAGACCCAGTACTTC
TRBD2 TRBJ2-1 16 TRBV5-1 few CASSLSAAGEFNEQFF TGCGCCAGCAGCTTGTCAGCAGCGGGAGAGTTTAATGAGCAGTTCTTC
. TRBJ1-1 12 TRBV28 . CASSIPGTEAFF TGTGCCAGCAGCATACCAGGGACAGAAGCTTTCTTT
TRBD2 TRBJ2-2 17 TRBV5-4 many CASSLAGRGVNTGELFF TGTGCCAGCAGCTTGGCGGGGCGGGGGGTGAACACCGGGGAGCTGTTTTTT
. TRBJ2-5 12 TRBV7-2 . CASSPGAATQYF TGTGCCAGCAGCCCCGGCGCGGCGACCCAGTACTTC
TRBD2 TRBJ2-7 14 TRBV6-1 . CASSVLAGGYEQYF TGTGCCAGCAGTGTGCTAGCGGGAGGCTACGAGCAGTACTTC
TRBD2 TRBJ2-1 19 TRBV11-3 . CASSLAGTSGAHSYNEQFF TGTGCCAGCAGCTTAGCCGGGACTAGCGGGGCCCACTCCTACAATGAGCAGTTCTTC
TRBD1 TRBJ1-4 13 TRBV30 . CAWGLDRGEKLFF TGTGCCTGGGGCCTGGACAGGGGTGAAAAACTGTTTTTT
TRBD1 TRBJ1-2 15 TRBV28 . CASSIGTGEVEGYTF TGTGCCAGCAGCATAGGGACAGGGGAAGTGGAGGGCTACACCTTC
. TRBJ1-4 16 TRBV5-1 once CASSLGSRATNEKLFF TGCGCCAGCAGCTTGGGCTCCCGAGCAACTAATGAAAAACTGTTTTTT
. TRBJ2-2 15 TRBV4-2 . CASSGRAANTGELFF TGTGCCAGCAGCGGGAGAGCCGCGAACACCGGGGAGCTGTTTTTT
. TRBJ2-7 13 TRBV2 few CASSYNTGAGQYF TGTGCCAGCAGTTACAACACAGGAGCGGGGCAGTACTTC
. TRBJ2-7 12 TRBV2 many CASSEQAYEQYF TGTGCCAGCAGTGAACAGGCCTACGAGCAGTACTTC
TRBD1 TRBJ1-2 14 TRBV28 . CASSTGQGAKGYTF TGTGCCAGCAGTACGGGACAGGGGGCGAAGGGCTACACCTTC
TRBD1 TRBJ2-1 16 TRBV10-2 once CASSELRQGPWNEQFF TGCGCCAGCAGTGAACTCAGACAGGGGCCCTGGAATGAGCAGTTCTTC
. TRBJ2-1 15 TRBV7-9 . CASSFGWSSYNEQFF TGTGCCAGCAGCTTTGGATGGAGCTCCTACAATGAGCAGTTCTTC
. TRBJ1-2 15 TRBV11-2 . CASSLVGGVDYGYTF TGTGCCAGCAGCTTAGTAGGGGGGGTAGACTATGGCTACACCTTC
TRBD1 TRBJ1-5 14 TRBV5-5 . CASAGQGTNQPQHF TGTGCCAGCGCGGGACAGGGGACGAATCAGCCCCAGCATTTT
TRBD1 TRBJ2-2 14 TRBV10-3 . CASSRTGDGGELFF TGTGCCTCCAGCCGGACAGGGGATGGCGGGGAGCTGTTTTTT
TRBD2 TRBJ2-1 15 TRBV7-9 . CASSGGLAEYNEQFF TGTGCCAGCAGCGGGGGACTAGCGGAATACAATGAGCAGTTCTTC
TRBD2 TRBJ2-1 18 TRBV19 once CASSRGASGRVSYNEQFF TGTGCCAGTAGTAGAGGGGCTAGCGGGCGTGTCTCCTACAATGAGCAGTTCTTC
. TRBJ2-2 13 TRBV11-2 . CASSAMRAGELFF TGTGCCAGCAGCGCCATGAGGGCCGGGGAGCTGTTTTTT
. TRBJ1-2 14 TRBV11-2 . CASSRTGSNYGYTF TGTGCCAGCAGCAGAACAGGGTCGAACTATGGCTACACCTTC
. TRBJ1-1 13 TRBV10-1 . CASSRQTNTEAFF TGCGCCAGCAGTCGACAGACGAACACTGAAGCTTTCTTT
. TRBJ2-2 13 TRBV5-1 . CASSSGQTGELFF TGCGCCAGCAGCTCCGGACAGACCGGGGAGCTGTTTTTT
TRBD1 TRBJ2-2 14 TRBV7-9 . CASSRQGIPGELFF TGTGCCAGCAGCCGACAGGGGATTCCCGGGGAGCTGTTTTTT